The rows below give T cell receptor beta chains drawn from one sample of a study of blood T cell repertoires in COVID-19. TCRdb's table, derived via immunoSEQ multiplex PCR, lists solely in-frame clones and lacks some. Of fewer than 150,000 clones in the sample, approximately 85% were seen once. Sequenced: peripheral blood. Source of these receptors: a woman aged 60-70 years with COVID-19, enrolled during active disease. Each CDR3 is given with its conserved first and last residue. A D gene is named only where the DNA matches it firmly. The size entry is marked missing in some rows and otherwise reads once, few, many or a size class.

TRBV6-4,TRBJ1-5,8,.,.,CASSGSFF,TGTGCCAGCAGTGGTAGCTTTTTT
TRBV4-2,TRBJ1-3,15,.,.,CASSRGRYSGNTIYF,TGTGCCAGCAGCCGCGGGAGGTACTCTGGAAACACCATATATTTT
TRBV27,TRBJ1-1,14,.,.,CASSSGPLTGIAFF,TGTGCCAGCAGTTCGGGTCCCTTGACAGGAATTGCTTTCTTT
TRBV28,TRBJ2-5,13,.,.,CASSLTAQETQYF,TGTGCCAGCAGTTTAACTGCCCAAGAGACCCAGTACTTC
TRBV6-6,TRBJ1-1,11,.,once,CASTLGSEAFF,TGTGCCAGCACCCTCGGTTCTGAAGCTTTCTTT
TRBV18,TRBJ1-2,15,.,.,CASSMDRFGLSGYTF,TGTGCCAGCTCGATGGACAGATTTGGGCTGAGTGGCTACACCTTC
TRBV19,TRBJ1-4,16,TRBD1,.,CASIPGGGQYNEKLFF,TGTGCCAGTATCCCGGGAGGGGGACAGTATAATGAAAAACTGTTTTTT
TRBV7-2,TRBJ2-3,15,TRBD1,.,CASSLVGQGGDTQYF,TGTGCCAGCAGCTTAGTTGGACAGGGGGGGGATACGCAGTATTTT
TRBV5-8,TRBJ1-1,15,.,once,CASNFFQGGNTEAFF,TGTGCCAGCAACTTTTTTCAGGGAGGGAACACTGAAGCTTTCTTT
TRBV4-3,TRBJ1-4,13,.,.,CASSQDIREKLFF,TGCGCCAGCAGCCAAGATATCCGTGAAAAACTGTTTTTT
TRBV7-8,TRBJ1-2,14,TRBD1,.,CASSSRDRGLGYTF,TGTGCCAGCAGCTCCCGGGACAGGGGGCTCGGCTACACCTTC
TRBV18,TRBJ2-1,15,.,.,CASSTGNLYYNEQFF,TGTGCCAGCTCAACGGGAAACTTATACTACAATGAGCAGTTCTTC
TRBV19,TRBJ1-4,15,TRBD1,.,CASSLTGGFGEKLFF,TGTGCCAGTAGCCTTACAGGGGGCTTTGGTGAAAAACTGTTTTTT
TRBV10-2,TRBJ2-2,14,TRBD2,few,CASTSGGDTGELFF,TGCGCCAGCACTAGCGGGGGGGACACCGGGGAGCTGTTTTTT
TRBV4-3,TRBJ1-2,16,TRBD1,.,CASSQEKGQGADGYTF,TGCGCCAGCAGCCAAGAAAAGGGACAGGGGGCAGATGGCTACACCTTC
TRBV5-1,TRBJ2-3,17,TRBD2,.,CASSRMTSGGSVDTQYF,TGCGCCAGCAGCCGGATGACTAGCGGGGGGTCTGTAGATACGCAGTATTTT
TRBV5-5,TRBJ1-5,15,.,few,CASSTTGFGNQPQHF,TGTGCCAGCAGCACAACAGGGTTCGGCAATCAGCCCCAGCATTTT
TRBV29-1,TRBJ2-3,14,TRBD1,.,CSTEGAGALNTQYF,TGCAGCACTGAGGGGGCGGGCGCGTTAAATACGCAGTATTTT
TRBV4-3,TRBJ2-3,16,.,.,CASSQESWNSGDTQYF,TGCGCCAGCAGCCAAGAGTCTTGGAACTCAGGGGATACGCAGTATTTT
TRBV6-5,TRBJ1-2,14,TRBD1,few,CASSYTTGGQGYTF,TGTGCCAGCAGCTATACGACAGGGGGCCAAGGCTACACCTTC
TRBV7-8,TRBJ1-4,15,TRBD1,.,CASSLAGQSGEKLFF,TGTGCCAGCAGCTTAGCGGGACAGTCAGGTGAAAAACTGTTTTTT
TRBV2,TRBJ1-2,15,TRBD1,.,CASRRTGPTTYGYTF,TGTGCCAGCAGGCGGACAGGGCCGACTACCTATGGCTACACCTTC
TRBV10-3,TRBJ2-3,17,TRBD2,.,CAISAASGGGSTDTQYF,TGTGCCATCAGCGCGGCTAGCGGGGGGGGTAGCACAGATACGCAGTATTTT
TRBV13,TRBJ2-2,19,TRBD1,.,CASSRVQTGTLPNTGELFF,TGTGCCAGCAGCAGGGTGCAGACAGGGACACTACCGAACACCGGGGAGCTGTTTTTT
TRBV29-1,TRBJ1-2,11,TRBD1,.,CSARQGNGYTF,TGCAGCGCAAGACAGGGGAATGGCTACACCTTC
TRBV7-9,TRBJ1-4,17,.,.,CASSAQFQGFINEKLFF,TGTGCCAGCAGCGCCCAATTTCAGGGGTTTATTAATGAAAAACTGTTTTTT
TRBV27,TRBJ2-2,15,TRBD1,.,CASTWDRENTGELFF,TGTGCCAGCACTTGGGACAGGGAAAACACCGGGGAGCTGTTTTTT
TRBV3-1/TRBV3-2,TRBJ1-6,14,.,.,CASSPTGDGSPLHF,TGTGCCAGCAGCCCGACGGGAGATGGTTCACCCCTCCACTTT
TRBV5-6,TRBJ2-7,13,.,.,CASSIQGSYEQYF,TGTGCCAGCAGCATACAGGGCTCCTACGAGCAGTACTTC
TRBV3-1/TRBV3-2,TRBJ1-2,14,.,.,CASSRQRGEGGYTF,TGTGCCAGCAGCCGCCAACGGGGGGAGGGTGGCTACACCTTC
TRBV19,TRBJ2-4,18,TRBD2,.,CASRRTSGGAEAKNIQYF,TGTGCCAGTCGGCGGACTAGCGGGGGGGCGGAGGCCAAAAACATTCAGTACTTC
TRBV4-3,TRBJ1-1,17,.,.,CASSRGGPTGGNTEAFF,TGCGCCAGCAGCCGAGGTGGTCCGACTGGCGGAAACACTGAAGCTTTCTTT
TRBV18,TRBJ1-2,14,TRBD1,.,CASSPNPQGYGYTF,TGTGCCAGCTCACCAAACCCACAGGGGTATGGCTACACCTTC
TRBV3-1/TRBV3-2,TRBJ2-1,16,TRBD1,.,CASSLIRDSSYNEQFF,TGTGCCAGCAGCCTCATCCGGGACAGTTCCTACAATGAGCAGTTCTTC
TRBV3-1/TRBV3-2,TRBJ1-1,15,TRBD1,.,CASSRADRGNTEAFF,TGTGCCAGCAGCCGAGCCGACAGGGGCAACACTGAAGCTTTCTTT
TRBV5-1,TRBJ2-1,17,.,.,CASSPGSIYGSYNEQFF,TGCGCCAGCAGCCCGGGAAGTATCTATGGGAGCTACAATGAGCAGTTCTTC
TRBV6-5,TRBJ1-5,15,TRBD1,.,CASSYGQGGDQPQHF,TGTGCCAGCAGCTACGGACAGGGAGGAGATCAGCCCCAGCATTTT
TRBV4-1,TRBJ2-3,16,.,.,CASSQTLADSTDTQYF,TGCGCCAGCAGCCAAACACTAGCAGATAGCACAGATACGCAGTATTTT
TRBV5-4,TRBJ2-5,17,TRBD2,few,CASSLGSSGGFQETQYF,TGTGCCAGCAGCTTGGGGTCTAGCGGGGGGTTTCAAGAGACCCAGTACTTC
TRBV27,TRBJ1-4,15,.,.,CASSFSEGVNEKLFF,TGTGCCAGCAGTTTCAGTGAGGGCGTTAATGAAAAACTGTTTTTT
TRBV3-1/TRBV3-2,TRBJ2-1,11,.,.,CASRRGGEQFF,TGTGCCAGCAGACGAGGCGGCGAGCAGTTCTTC
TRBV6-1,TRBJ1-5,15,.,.,CASSDERQGNQPQHF,TGTGCCAGCAGTGACGAGCGACAGGGCAATCAGCCCCAGCATTTT
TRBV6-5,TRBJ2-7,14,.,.,CASSYLDRTYEQYF,TGTGCCAGCAGTTACCTCGACAGAACCTACGAGCAGTACTTC
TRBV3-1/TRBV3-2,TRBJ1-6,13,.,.,CASSLGRRSPLHF,TGTGCCAGCAGCCTAGGTAGGAGGTCACCCCTCCACTTT
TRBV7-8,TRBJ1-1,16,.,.,CASSPLLGSQHTEAFF,TGTGCCAGCAGCCCTCTGTTGGGGAGTCAACACACTGAAGCTTTCTTT